The subject of this entry is one T cell receptor (beta chain). What it recognizes is unknown. This same CDR3 is encoded by further DNA sequences in the sample. This sample was taken from a study of Ad26.COV2.S vaccination and SARS-CoV-2 variants. Points from the study as a whole: The TCR-based breadth and depth measures might underestimate overall T cell responses.

V was trimmed by 2 bases and J by 3 bases, leaving 10 bases between them. CDR3 length: 14 residues. From germline, CDR1 is MDHEN and CDR2 SYDVKM. The protocol was immunoSEQ multiplex PCR, while the TCRdb copy is restricted to in-frame clones and leaves out a portion. Found here are about 400,000 clones, about 91% of them singletons; the top ten hold around 1.8%. Treatment described: 19 received Ad26.COV2.S at low or high dose, single or two shots; several received placebo; per-sample allocation not given. Day 63 after the first vaccine or placebo injection was the time point for sampling. The J gene is TRBJ1-1, the V gene TRBV28; D unresolved. The sequence was obtained from a person aged 18-65 years who received the Ad26.COV2.S COVID-19 vaccine or a placebo. Source: peripheral blood, taken in a trial of Ad26.COV2.S vaccine versus placebo. CDR3 in DNA: TGTGCCAGCAGTTTAGCTCGAGGCGACACTGAAGCTTTCTTT. Protein product: CASSLARGDTEAFF.